What follows are 7 T cell receptor beta chains derived from one specimen sequenced in a study of response to subunit inactivated influenza vaccine. TCRdb processed the RT-PCR reads anew with MiXCR; each CDR3 protein has one entry. In the table there are hundreds of thousands of distinct CDR3 sequences, roughly 15% of which are singletons. The source material was PBMCs from blood, sampled around 14 days before vaccination. These receptors all come from a man aged 45 to 65 who received an inactivated influenza vaccine.

This clonotype occurred a few times. The chain links TRBV9 to TRBJ1-2; TRBD1 matches at 7 bases. Germline CDR1 reads SGDLS; CDR2 reads YYNGEE. This CDR3 is built from 15 residues. J gave up 8 bases and V 1 base, and 11 bases lay outside the gene matches. Here the CDR3 reads CASSVTWDSAIGYTF. In DNA, the CDR3 is TGTGCCAGCAGCGTAACGTGGGACAGCGCTATCGGCTACACCTTC. The full variable domain, with the rest looked up from reference TRBV9 and TRBJ1-2, is DSGVTQTPKHLITATGQRVTLRCSPRSGDLSVYWYQQSLDQGLQFLIQYYNGEERAKGNILERFSAQQFPDLHSELNLSSLELGDSALYFCASSVTWDSAIGYTFGSGTRLTVV.

This chain joins TRBV10-2 and TRBJ1-5; 8 bases are shared with TRBD1. V lost 10 bases to trimming and J lost 9 bases; unmatched junction nucleotides: 11. The CDR3 sequence is 13 residues long. CDR1 and CDR2 (germline): WSHSY, SAAADI. In nucleotides, the CDR3 is TGCGCCACCAGGGACAGGTCGAGTCGGCCCCAGCATTTT. It codes for CATRDRSSRPQHF.

This clonotype was seen more than once but under ten times. The V call is TRBV7-2, the J call TRBJ2-1; tentatively, D is TRBD2 (6 bases). V lost 1 base and J lost 7, with 8 bases in between. CDR3 length: 13 residues. The germline gives CDR1 SGHTA, CDR2 FQGNSA. The CDR3 spells CASSLGTKNEQFF. As DNA, the CDR3 is TGTGCCAGCAGCTTAGGGACTAAGAATGAGCAGTTCTTC. The whole variable domain, filled in from reference TRBV7-2 and TRBJ2-1, reads GAGVSQSPSNKVTEKGKDVELRCDPISGHTALYWYRQSLGQGLEFLIYFQGNSAPDKSGLPSDRFSAERTGGSVSTLTIQRTQQEDSAVYLCASSLGTKNEQFFGPGTRLTVL.

This clonotype has at least ten counts. The chain uses TRBV10-3 and TRBJ2-7; D is possibly TRBD2 (5 bases). The CDR3 runs to 14 residues. V lost 5 bases and J 2 bases, leaving 13 bases between the germline ends. CDR1 and CDR2 from the germline V gene are ENHRY and SYGVKD. The CDR3 nucleotides read TGTGCCATCAGTACGATGGGGAGTGCCTACGAGCAGTACTTC. This gives the protein CAISTMGSAYEQYF.

This clonotype was seen only a few times. The V call is TRBV20-1, the J call TRBJ2-1; tentatively, D is TRBD2 (6 bases). Trimming took off 6 bases at V and 4 bases at J, with 16 bases between the two ends. The CDR3 length is 14 residues. The germline V gene encodes CDR1 DFQATT and CDR2 SNEGSKA (reference sequence). The CDR3 protein is CSAHRGGKYNEQFF. The CDR3 coding sequence is TGCAGTGCCCATCGGGGCGGGAAGTACAATGAGCAGTTCTTC.

The CDR3 loop is CASSLEPRSSYEQYF. Here the CDR3 DNA reads TGTGCCAGCAGCTTAGAGCCCAGGAGCTCCTACGAGCAGTACTTC. The chain has TRBV7-2 and TRBJ2-7; no clear D. This CDR3 has 15 amino acids. The germline V gene encodes CDR1 SGHTA and CDR2 FQGNSA. V shed 1 base and J shed 0 bases, with 10 bases lying between them.

V and J are TRBV20-1 and TRBJ2-7, with 10 nucleotides matching TRBD2. In germline, CDR1 is DFQATT, CDR2 SNEGSKA (reference sequence). The CDR3 is 14 amino acids. V was pared by 4 bases and J by 4 bases, with 7 bases of the junction left unmatched. The CDR3 region is CSATPAGGPYEQYF. The CDR3 region has the DNA TGCAGTGCTACACCAGCGGGAGGGCCATACGAGCAGTACTTC.